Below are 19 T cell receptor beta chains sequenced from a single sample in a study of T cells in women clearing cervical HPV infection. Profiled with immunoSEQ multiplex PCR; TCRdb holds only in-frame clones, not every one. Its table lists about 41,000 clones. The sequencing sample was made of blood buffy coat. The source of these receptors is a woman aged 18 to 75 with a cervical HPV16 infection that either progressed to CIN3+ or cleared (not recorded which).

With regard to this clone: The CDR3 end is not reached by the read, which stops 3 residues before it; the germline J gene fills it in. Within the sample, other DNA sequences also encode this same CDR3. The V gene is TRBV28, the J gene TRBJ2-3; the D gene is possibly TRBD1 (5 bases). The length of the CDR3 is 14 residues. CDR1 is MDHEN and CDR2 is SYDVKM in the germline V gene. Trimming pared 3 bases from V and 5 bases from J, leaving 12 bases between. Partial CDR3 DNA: TGTGCCAGCAGTTTTGATCAGGGCAGAGATACG. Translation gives CASSFDQGRDT. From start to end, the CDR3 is CASSFDQGRDTQYF.

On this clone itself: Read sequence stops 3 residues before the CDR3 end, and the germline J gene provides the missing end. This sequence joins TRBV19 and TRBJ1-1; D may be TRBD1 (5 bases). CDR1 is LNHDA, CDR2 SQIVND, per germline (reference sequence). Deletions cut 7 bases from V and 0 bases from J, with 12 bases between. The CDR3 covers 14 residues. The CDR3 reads CASTLRQMNTEAFF. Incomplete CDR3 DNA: TGTGCCAGTACCCTCCGACAGATGAACACTGAA.

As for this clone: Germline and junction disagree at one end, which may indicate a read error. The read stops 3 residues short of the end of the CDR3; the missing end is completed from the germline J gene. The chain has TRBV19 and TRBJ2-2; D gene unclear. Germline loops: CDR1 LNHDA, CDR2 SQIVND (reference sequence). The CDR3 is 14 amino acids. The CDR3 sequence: CASSIGPNTGELFF. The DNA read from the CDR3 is TGTGCCAGTAGCATAGGGCCAAACACCGGGGAG.

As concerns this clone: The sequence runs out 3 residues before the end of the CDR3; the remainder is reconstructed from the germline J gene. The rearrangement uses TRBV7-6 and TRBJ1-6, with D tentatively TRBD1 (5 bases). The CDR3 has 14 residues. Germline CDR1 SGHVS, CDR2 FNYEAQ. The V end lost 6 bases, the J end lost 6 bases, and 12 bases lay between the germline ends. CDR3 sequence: CASRPGLSNSPLHF. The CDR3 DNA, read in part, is TGTGCCAGCAGACCGGGACTCAGTAATTCACCC.

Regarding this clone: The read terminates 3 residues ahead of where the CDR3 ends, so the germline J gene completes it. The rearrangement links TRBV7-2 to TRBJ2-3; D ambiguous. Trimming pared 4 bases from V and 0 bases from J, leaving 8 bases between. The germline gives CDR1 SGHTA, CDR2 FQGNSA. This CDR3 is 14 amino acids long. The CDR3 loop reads CASSSPRSTDTQYF. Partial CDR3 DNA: TGTGCCAGCAGCTCCCCGCGCAGCACAGATACG.

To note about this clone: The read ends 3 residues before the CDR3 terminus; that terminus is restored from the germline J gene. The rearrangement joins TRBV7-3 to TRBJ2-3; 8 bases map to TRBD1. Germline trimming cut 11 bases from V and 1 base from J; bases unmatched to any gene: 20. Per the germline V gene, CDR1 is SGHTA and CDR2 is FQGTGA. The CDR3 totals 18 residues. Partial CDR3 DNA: TGTGCCGGGGGACAGGATTCTAACCGGGGACTGTGCACAGATACG. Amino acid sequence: CAGGQDSNRGLCTDT. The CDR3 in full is CAGGQDSNRGLCTDTQYF.

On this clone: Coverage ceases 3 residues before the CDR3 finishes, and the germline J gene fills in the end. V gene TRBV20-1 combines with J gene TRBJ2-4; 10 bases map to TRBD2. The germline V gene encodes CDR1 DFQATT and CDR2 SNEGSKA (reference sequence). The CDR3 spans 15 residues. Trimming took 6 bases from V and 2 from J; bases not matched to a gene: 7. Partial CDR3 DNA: TGCAGTGCGGACATAGCGGGGGGTTCCAAAAACATT. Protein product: CSADIAGGSKNI. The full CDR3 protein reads CSADIAGGSKNIQYF.

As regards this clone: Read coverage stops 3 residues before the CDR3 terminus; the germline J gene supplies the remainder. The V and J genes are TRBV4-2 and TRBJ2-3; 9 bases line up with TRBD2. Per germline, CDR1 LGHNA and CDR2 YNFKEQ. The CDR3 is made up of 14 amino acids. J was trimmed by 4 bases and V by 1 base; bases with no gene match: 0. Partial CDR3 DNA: TGTGCCAGCAGCCAAGGGACTAGCGCAGATACG. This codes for CASSQGTSADT. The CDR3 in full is CASSQGTSADTQYF.

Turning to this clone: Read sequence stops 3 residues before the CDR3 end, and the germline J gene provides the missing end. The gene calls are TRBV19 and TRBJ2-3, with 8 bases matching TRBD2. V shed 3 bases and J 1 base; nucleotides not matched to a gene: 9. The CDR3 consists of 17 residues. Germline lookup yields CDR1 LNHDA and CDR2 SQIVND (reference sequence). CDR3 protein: CASSIPGLTSGTDTQYF. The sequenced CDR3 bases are TGTGCCAGTAGTATTCCGGGCCTGACTAGCGGCACAGATACG.

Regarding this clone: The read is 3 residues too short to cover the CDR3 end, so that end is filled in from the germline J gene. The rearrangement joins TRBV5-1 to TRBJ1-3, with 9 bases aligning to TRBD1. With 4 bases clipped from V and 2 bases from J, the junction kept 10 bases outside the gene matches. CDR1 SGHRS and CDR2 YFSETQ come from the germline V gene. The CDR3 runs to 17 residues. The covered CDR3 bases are TGCGCCAGCAGCACGGGACAGGGATATTTTACTGGAAACACC. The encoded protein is CASSTGQGYFTGNT. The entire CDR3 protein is CASSTGQGYFTGNTIYF.

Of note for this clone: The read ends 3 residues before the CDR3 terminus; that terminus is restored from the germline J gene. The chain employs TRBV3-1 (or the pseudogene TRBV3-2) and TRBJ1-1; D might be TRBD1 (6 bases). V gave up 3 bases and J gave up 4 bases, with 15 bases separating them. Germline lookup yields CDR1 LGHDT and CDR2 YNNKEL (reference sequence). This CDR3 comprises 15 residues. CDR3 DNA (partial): TGTGCCAGCAGCCAGATCAGGGGCCGGGGCACTGAA. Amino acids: CASSQIRGRGTE. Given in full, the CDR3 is CASSQIRGRGTEAFF.

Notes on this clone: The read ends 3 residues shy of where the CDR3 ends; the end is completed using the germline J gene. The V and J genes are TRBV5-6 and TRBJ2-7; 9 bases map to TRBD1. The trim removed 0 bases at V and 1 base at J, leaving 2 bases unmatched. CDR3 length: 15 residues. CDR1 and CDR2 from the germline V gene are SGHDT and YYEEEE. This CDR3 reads CASSLGDRESYEQYF. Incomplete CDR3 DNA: TGTGCCAGCAGCTTGGGGGACAGGGAATCCTACGAG.

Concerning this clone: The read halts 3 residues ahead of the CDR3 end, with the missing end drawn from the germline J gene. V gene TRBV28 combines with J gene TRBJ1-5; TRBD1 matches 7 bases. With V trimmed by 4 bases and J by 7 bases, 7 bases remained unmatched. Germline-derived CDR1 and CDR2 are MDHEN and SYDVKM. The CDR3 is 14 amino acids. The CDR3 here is CASSSYRGGQPQHF. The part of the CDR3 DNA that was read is TGTGCCAGCAGTTCCTACAGGGGTGGGCAGCCC.

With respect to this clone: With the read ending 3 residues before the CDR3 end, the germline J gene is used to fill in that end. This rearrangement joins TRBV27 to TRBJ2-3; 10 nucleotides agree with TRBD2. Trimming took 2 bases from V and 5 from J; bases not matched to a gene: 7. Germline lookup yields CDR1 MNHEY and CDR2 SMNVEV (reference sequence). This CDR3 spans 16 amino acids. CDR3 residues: CASSLKAPSGGDTQYF. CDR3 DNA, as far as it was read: TGTGCCAGCAGTTTAAAGGCTCCTAGCGGGGGAGATACG.

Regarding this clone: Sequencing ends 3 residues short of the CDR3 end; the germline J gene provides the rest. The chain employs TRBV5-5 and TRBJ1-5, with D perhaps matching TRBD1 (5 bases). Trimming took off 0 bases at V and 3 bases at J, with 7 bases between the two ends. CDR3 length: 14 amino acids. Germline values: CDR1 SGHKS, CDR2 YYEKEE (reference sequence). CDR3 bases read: TGTGCCAGCAGCTTGGACAGGTACAATCAGCCC. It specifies CASSLDRYNQP. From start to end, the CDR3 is CASSLDRYNQPQHF. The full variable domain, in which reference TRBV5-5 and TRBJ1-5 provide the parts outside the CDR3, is DAGVTQSPTHLIKTRGQQVTLRCSPISGHKSVSWYQQVLGQGPQFIFQYYEKEERGRGNFPDRFSARQFPNYSSELNVNALLLGDSALYLCASSLDRYNQPQHFGDGTRLSIL.

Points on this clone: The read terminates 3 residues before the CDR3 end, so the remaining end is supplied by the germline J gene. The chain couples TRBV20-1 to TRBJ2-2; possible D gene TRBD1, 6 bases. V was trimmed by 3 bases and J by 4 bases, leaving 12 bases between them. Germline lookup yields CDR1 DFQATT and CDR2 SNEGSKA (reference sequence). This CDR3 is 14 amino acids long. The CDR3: CSASSPQGTGELFF. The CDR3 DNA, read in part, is TGCAGTGCTAGCTCTCCACAGGGCACCGGGGAG.

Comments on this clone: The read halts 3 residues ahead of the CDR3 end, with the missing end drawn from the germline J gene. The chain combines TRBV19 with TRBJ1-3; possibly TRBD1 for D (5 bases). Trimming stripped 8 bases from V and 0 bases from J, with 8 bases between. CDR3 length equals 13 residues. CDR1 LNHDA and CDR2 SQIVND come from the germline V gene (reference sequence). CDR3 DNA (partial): TGTGCCAGTTTAGACAGCTCTGGAAACACC. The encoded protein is CASLDSSGNT. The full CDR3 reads CASLDSSGNTIYF.

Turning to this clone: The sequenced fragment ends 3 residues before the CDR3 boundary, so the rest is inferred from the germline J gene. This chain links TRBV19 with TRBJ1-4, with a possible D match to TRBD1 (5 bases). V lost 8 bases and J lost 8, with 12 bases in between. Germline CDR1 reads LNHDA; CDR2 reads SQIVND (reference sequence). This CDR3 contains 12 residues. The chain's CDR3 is CASFGGDEKLFF. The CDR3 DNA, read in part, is TGTGCCAGTTTCGGGGGGGACGAAAAA.

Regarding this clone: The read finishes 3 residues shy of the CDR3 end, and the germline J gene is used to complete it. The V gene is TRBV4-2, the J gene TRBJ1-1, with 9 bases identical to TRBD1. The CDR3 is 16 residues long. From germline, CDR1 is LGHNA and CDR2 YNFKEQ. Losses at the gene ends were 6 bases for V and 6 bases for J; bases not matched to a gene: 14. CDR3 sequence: CASSPLNRDREPEAFF. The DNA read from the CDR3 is TGTGCCAGCAGTCCGTTAAACCGGGACAGGGAACCTGAA.